This TCR delta chain was sequenced for a study of gamma-delta chains in newborns, infants, children. Study-wide context: Innate gammadelta T cells reportedly expand polyclonally right after birth, driven by microbial exposure, per the title.

TCRdb reanalysed the reads via CATT. This sample has 9,500 to 12,000 delta-chain clones, with about 8.8% found just once. Trimming cost V 3 bases and J 1 base; bases outside gene matches: 4. The CDR3 has 15 residues. Germline V gene data show CDR1 as GEAIGNYY and CDR2 as EKD. The TCR sequence derives from a child who was a newborn, infant or young child, either healthy, febrile or measles-vaccinated (not recorded which). V and J are TRDV2 and TRDJ1, with 10 bases matching TRDD3. Sample: blood. The CDR3 nucleotides are TGTGCCTGTGACGCTGTGGGGGATACCACCGATAAACTCATCTTT. It translates to CACDAVGDTTDKLIF.